The clone carrying this TCR beta chain has a single count. The data stem from a study of cytomegalovirus exposure and HLA in healthy donors. The PCR made use of 60 Vbeta and 13 Jbeta primers. The assay was immunoSEQ multiplex PCR, and TCRdb's table has in-frame clones only and misses some. Of about 200,000 clones listed, around 84% are singletons. Sequencing used PBMCs. The source of this sequence is a man aged 35 to 55 in good health and CMV-seropositive.

CDR3 amino acids: CASRYGQDPSYEQYF. CDR3 DNA sequence: TGTGCCAGCAGATACGGACAGGACCCTTCCTACGAGCAGTACTTC. This rearrangement joins TRBV28 to TRBJ2-7; 7 bases are a match to TRBD1. This CDR3 comprises 15 residues. CDR1 and CDR2 from the germline V gene are MDHEN and SYDVKM. Trimming at V came to 6 bases and at J to 1 base, leaving 9 bases not matched to a gene.